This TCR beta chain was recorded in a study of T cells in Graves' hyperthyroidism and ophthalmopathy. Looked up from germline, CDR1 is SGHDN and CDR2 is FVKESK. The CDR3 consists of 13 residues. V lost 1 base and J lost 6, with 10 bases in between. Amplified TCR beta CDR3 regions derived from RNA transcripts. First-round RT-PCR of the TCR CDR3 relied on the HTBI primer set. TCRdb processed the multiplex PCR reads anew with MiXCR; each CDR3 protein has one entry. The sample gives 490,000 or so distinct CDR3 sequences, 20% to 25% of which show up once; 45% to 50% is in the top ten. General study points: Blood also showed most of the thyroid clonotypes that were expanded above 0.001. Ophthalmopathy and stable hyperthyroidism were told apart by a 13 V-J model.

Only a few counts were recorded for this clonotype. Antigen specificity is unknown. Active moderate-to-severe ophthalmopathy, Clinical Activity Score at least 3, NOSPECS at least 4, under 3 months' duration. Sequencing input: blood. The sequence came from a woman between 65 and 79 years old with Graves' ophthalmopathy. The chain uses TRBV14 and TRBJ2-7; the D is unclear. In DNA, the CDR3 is TGTGCCAGCAGCCAAGGCTATAGAGGCGAGCAGTACTTC. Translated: CASSQGYRGEQYF.